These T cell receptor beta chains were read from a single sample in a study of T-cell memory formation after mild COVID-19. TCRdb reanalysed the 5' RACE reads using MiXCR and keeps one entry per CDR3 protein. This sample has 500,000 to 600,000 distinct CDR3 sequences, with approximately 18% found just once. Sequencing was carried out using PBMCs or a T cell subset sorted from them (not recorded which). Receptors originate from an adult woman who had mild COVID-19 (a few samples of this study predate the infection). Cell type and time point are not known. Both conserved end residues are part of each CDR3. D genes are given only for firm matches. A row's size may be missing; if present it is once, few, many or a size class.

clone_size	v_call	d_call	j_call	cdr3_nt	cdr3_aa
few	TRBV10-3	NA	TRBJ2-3	TGTGCCATCAGTGTTGGCAGAACTAGCACAGATACGCAGTATTTT	CAISVGRTSTDTQYF
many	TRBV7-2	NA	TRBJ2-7	TGTGCCAGCAGCTTAGGAGGGATCCCCTACGAGCAGTACTTC	CASSLGGIPYEQYF
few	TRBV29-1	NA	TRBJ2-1	TGCAGCGTTGAAGACCTTTACTCAGGGTTTAGTAATGAGCAGTTCTTC	CSVEDLYSGFSNEQFF
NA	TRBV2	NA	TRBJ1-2	TGTGCCAGCATCATGGGCCCCCCAATAGGAGACTATGGCTACACCTTC	CASIMGPPIGDYGYTF
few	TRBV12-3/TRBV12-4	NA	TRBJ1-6	TGTGCCAGCACCCCATCCCGGGACCATAATTCACCCCTCCACTTT	CASTPSRDHNSPLHF
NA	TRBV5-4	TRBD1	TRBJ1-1	TGTGCCAGCAGCGAAATGGGACAGGGGAAGGGAACTTTCTTT	CASSEMGQGKGTFF
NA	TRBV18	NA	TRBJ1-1	TGTGCCAGCTCCAAAGGACAGATGAACACTGAAGCTTTCTTT	CASSKGQMNTEAFF
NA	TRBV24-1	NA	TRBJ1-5	TGTGCCACCAGCCCGGTGGGTCTTAGTCAGCCCCAGCATTTT	CATSPVGLSQPQHF
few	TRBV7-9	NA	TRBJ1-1	TGTGCCAGCGGGCGGACAGAGTTGAACACTGAAGCTTTCTTT	CASGRTELNTEAFF
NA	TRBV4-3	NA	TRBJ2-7	TGCGCCAGCAGCCAAGCCTCTGACAGATACGAGCAGTACTTC	CASSQASDRYEQYF
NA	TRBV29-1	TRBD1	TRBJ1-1	TGCAGCGGGGACAGGGGCACTGAAGCTTTCTTT	CSGDRGTEAFF
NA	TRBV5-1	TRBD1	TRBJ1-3	TGCGCCAGCAGCTCGTCCCGGGACAGGGCCTCTGGAAACACCATATATTTT	CASSSSRDRASGNTIYF
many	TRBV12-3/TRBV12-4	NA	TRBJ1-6	TGTGCCAGCAGTTTGGCGATCAATTCACCCCTCCACTTT	CASSLAINSPLHF
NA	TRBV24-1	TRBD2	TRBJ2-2	TGTGCCACCAGTGATACGTCCGGGACTAAGGGGATCCCCGGGGAGCTGTTTTTT	CATSDTSGTKGIPGELFF
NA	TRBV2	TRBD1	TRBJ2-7	TGTGCCAGCAGTGAACGGGGAAGGAAAACAGGGGCCTACGAGCAGTACTTC	CASSERGRKTGAYEQYF
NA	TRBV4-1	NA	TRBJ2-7	TGCGCCAGCAGCCAAGAGGGGGCGGGGTGGTACGAGCAGTACTTC	CASSQEGAGWYEQYF
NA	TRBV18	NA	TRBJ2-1	TGTGCCAGCTCACCACCAGATCGGTGGGACACGGACAATGAGCAGTTCTTC	CASSPPDRWDTDNEQFF
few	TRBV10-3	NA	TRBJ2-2	TGTGCCATCAGTGAGGAGACTGGGGCCGGGGAGCTGTTTTTT	CAISEETGAGELFF
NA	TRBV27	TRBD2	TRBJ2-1	TGTGCCAGCCTAGCGGGAGTGGGGTACAATGAGCAGTTCTTC	CASLAGVGYNEQFF
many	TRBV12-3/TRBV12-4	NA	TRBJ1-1	TGTGCCAGCACCTCGCCTCGGAACACTGAAGCTTTCTTT	CASTSPRNTEAFF
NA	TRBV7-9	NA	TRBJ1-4	TGTGCCAGCAGCCCAGGTTCGGGAACTAATGAAAAACTGTTTTTT	CASSPGSGTNEKLFF
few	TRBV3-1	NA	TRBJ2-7	TGTGCCAGCAGCCTCGTCCCCGGGTCGGGCTACGAGCAGTACTTC	CASSLVPGSGYEQYF
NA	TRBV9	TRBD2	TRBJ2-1	TGTGCCAGCAGCCCCCTCTCTGGGGGGGAGGGAGGAATCTTC	CASSPLSGGEGGIF
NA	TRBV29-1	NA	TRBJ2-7	TGCAGCGTTGATTCTCAGGGCGATTGGGGCGAGCAGTACTTC	CSVDSQGDWGEQYF
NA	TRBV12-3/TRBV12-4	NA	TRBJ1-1	TGTGCCAGCAGTTTACTTCCGGCTTTCTTT	CASSLLPAFF
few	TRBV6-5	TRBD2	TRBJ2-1	TGTGCCAGCAGTTACGTCGGGACTAGCGGGAGTTGGGGGTCCCACAATGAGCAGTTCTTC	CASSYVGTSGSWGSHNEQFF
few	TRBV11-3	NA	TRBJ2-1	TGTGCCAGCAGCTCCCAGGGGGGGGACAATGAGCAGTTCTTC	CASSSQGGDNEQFF
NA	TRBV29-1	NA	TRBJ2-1	TGCAGCGTTAAAAAAAGGAGAAATGAGCAGTTCTTC	CSVKKRRNEQFF
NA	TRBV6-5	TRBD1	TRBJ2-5	TGTGCCAGCAGTCGTACGGGACAGGGAAAGGAGACCCAGTACTTC	CASSRTGQGKETQYF
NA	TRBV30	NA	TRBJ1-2	TGTGCCTGGAGTGAGGGATTCTATGGCTACACCTTC	CAWSEGFYGYTF
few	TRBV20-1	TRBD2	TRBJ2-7	TGCAGTGCTAGAGACCTCGGGGGGGCGCGCGAGCAGTACTTC	CSARDLGGAREQYF
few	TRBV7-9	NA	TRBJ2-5	TGTGCCAGCAGCAGAGACGTGACAAGGGAGACCCAGTACTTC	CASSRDVTRETQYF
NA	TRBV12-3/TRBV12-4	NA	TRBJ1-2	TGTGCCAGCAGTTTAGGGACCTGGAGTGGCTACACCTTC	CASSLGTWSGYTF
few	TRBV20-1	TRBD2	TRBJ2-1	TGCAGTGCTAGACCCGGGACTAGCGGCTACAATGAGCAGTTCTTC	CSARPGTSGYNEQFF
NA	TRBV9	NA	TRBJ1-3	TGTGCCAGCAGCGTAGGGGATCTGGTGGGATATGGTGGAAACACCATATATTTT	CASSVGDLVGYGGNTIYF
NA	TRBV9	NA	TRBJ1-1	TGTGCCAGCAGCGTATCCGGGACCACCCGGGTCACTGAAGCTTTCTTT	CASSVSGTTRVTEAFF
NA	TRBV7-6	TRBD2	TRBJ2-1	TGTGCCAGCAGTCTGCGGGGGGGAGAGAATGAGCAGTTCTTC	CASSLRGGENEQFF